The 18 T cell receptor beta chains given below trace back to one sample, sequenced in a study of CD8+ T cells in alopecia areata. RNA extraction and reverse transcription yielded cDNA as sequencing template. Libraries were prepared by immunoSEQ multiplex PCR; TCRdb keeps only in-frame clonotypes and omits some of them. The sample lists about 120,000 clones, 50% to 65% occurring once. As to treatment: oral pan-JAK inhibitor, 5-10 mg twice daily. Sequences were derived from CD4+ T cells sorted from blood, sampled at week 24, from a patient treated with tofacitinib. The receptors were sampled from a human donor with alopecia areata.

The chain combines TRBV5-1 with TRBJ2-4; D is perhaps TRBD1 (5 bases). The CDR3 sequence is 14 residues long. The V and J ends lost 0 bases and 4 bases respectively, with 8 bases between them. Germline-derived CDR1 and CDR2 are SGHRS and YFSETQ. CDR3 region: CASSLDAGKNIQYF. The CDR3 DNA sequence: TGCGCCAGCAGCTTGGATGCAGGGAAAAACATTCAGTACTTC. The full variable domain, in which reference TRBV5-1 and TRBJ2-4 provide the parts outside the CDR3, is KAGVTQTPRYLIKTRGQQVTLSCSPISGHRSVSWYQQTPGQGLQFLFEYFSETQRNKGNFPGRFSGRQFSNSRSEMNVSTLELGDSALYLCASSLDAGKNIQYFGAGTRLSVL.

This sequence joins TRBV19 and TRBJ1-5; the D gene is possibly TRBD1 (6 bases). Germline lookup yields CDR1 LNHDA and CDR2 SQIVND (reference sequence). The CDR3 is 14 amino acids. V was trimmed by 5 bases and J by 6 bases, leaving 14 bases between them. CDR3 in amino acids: CASSSSGVSQPQHF. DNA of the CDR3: TGTGCCAGTAGTTCGTCAGGGGTCTCTCAGCCCCAGCATTTT.

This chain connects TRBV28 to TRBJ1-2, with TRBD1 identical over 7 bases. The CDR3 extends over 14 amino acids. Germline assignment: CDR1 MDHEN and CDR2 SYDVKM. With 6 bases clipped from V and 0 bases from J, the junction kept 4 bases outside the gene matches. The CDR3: CASSLTGTNYGYTF. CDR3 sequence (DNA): TGTGCCAGCAGCCTGACAGGGACTAACTATGGCTACACCTTC.

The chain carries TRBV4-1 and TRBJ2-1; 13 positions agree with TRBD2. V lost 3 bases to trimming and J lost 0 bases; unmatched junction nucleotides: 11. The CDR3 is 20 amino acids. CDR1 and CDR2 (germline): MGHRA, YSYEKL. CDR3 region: CASSHPQGLAGESSYNEQFF. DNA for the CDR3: TGCGCCAGCAGCCACCCCCAAGGACTAGCGGGGGAGAGCTCCTACAATGAGCAGTTCTTC.

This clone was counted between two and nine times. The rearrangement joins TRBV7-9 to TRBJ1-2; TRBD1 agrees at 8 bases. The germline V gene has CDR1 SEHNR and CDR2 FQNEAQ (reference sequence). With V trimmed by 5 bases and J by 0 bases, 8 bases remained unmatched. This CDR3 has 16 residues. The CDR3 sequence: CASSLRQGNSNYGYTF. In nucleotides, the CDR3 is TGTGCCAGCAGCCTCCGACAGGGGAACTCTAACTATGGCTACACCTTC.

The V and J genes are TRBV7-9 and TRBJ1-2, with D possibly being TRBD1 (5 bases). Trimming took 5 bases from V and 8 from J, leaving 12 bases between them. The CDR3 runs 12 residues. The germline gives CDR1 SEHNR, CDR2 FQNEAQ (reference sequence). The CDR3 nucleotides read TGTGCCAGCAGCCGGGACGGCGTGGGCTACACCTTC. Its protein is CASSRDGVGYTF.

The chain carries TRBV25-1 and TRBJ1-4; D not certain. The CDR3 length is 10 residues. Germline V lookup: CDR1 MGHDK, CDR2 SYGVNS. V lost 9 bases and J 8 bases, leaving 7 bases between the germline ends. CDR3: CASQDEKLFF. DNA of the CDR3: TGTGCCAGTCAGGACGAAAAACTGTTTTTT.

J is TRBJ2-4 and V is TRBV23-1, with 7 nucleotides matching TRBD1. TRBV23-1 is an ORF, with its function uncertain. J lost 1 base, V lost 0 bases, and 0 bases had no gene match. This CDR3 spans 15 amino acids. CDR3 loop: CASSQSTGAKNIQYF. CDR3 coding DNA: TGCGCCAGCAGTCAATCGACAGGGGCCAAAAACATTCAGTACTTC.

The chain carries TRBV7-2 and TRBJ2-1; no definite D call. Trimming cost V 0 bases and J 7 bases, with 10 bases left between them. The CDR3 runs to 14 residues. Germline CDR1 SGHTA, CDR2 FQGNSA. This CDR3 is CASSLAFGLNEQFF. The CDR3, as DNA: TGTGCCAGCAGCTTAGCTTTTGGGTTGAATGAGCAGTTCTTC.

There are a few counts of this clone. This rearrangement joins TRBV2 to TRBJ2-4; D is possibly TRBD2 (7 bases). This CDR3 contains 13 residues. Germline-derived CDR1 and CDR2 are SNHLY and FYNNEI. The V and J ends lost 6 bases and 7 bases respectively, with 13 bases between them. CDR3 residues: CASSSAGANIQYF. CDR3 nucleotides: TGTGCCAGCAGCTCGGCGGGGGCCAACATTCAGTACTTC.

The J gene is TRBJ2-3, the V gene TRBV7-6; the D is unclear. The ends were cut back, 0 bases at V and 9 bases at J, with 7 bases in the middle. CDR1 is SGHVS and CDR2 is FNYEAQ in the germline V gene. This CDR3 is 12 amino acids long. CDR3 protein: CASSLALNTQYF. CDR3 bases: TGTGCCAGCAGCTTAGCACTCAACACGCAGTATTTT.

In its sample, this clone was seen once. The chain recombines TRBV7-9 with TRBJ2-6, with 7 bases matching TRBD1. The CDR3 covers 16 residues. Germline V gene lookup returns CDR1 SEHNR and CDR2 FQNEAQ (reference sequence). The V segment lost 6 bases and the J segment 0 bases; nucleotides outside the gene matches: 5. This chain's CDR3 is CASSLTGVSGANVLTF. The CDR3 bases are TGTGCCAGCAGTCTTACAGGGGTCTCTGGGGCCAACGTCCTGACTTTC.

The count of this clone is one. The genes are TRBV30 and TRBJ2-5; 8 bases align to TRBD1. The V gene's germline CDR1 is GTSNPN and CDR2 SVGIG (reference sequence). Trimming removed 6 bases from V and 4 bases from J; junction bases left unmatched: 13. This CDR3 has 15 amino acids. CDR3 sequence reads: CACRPRPGGPETQYF. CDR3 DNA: TGTGCCTGCCGACCTCGACCAGGGGGCCCAGAGACCCAGTACTTC.

The CDR3 nucleotides read TGTGCCAGCAGTCCAGCCAGGGGCCCTCGGATTACGCAGTATTTT. Protein sequence: CASSPARGPRITQYF. The rearrangement links TRBV27 to TRBJ2-3, with D possibly matching TRBD1 (6 bases). The CDR3 sequence is 15 residues long. V dropped 5 bases and J dropped 8 bases, with 20 bases sitting between them. CDR1 and CDR2 from the germline V gene are MNHEY and SMNVEV (reference sequence).

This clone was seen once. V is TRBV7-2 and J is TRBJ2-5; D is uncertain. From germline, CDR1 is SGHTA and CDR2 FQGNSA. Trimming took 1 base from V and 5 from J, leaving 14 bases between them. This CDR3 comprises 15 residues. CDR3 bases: TGTGCCAGCAGCTTAGAGGGCCCCCCGCGGGAGACCCAGTACTTC. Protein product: CASSLEGPPRETQYF.

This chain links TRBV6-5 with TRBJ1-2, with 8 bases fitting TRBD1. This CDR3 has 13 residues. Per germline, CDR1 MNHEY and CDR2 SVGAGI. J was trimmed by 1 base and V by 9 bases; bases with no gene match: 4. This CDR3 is CASKDRGNYGYTF. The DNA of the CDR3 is TGTGCCAGTAAAGACAGGGGTAACTATGGCTACACCTTC.

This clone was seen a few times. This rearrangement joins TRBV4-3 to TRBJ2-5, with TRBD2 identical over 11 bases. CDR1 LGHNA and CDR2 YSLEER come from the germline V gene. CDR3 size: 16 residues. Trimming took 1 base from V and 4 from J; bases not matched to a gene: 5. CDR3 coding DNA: TGCGCCAGCAGCCAAGGAGGCGGACTAGCGGGAGAGACCCAGTACTTC. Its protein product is CASSQGGGLAGETQYF.

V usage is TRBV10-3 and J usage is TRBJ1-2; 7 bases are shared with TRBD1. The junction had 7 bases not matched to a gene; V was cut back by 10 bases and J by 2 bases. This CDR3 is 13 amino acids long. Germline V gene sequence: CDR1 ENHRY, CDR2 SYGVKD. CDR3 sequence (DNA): TGTGCCACGGCCTTGGGACAGAACTATGGCTACACCTTC. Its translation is CATALGQNYGYTF.